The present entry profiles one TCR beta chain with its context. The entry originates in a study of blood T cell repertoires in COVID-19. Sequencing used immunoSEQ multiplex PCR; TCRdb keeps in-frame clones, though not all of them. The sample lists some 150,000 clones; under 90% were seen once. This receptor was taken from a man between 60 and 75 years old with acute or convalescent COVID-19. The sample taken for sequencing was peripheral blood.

In DNA, the CDR3 is TGTGCCAGCAGTCCCGGACTAGCCCCTTCCTACGAGCAGTACTTC. Translating gives CASSPGLAPSYEQYF. V and J are TRBV28 and TRBJ2-7; 8 positions agree with TRBD2. V dropped 5 bases and J dropped 1; count of bases not matched to a gene: 7. CDR3 length: 15 residues. From germline, CDR1 is MDHEN and CDR2 SYDVKM.